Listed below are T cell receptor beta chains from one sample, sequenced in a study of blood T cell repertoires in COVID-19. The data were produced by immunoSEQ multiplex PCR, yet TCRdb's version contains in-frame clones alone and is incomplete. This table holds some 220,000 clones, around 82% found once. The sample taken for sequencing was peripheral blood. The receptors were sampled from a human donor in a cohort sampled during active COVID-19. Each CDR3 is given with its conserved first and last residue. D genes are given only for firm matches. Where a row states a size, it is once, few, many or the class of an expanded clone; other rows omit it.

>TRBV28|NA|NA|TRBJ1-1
CASSSSGRGAFF
TGTGCCAGCAGTTCCTCAGGGCGTGGGGCTTTCTTT
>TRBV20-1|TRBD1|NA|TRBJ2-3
CSASLTGEDTQYF
TGCAGTGCTAGTCTAACAGGGGAAGATACGCAGTATTTT
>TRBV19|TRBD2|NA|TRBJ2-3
CASSIALAATDTQYF
TGTGCCAGTAGTATAGCGCTAGCGGCCACAGATACGCAGTATTTT
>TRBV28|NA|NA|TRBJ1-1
CASRSRVPETGAAFF
TGTGCCAGCAGGTCCCGGGTCCCAGAGACCGGCGCAGCTTTCTTT
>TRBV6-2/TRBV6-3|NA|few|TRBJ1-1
CASSYSMAANTEAFF
TGTGCCAGCAGTTACTCGATGGCGGCAAACACTGAAGCTTTCTTT
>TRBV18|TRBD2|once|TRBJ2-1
CASSPQRTSKGDNEQFF
TGTGCCAGCTCACCCCAGAGGACTAGTAAAGGAGACAATGAGCAGTTCTTC
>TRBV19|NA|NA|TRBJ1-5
CASSIRRGPNQPQHF
TGTGCCAGTAGTATTAGGAGGGGACCCAATCAGCCCCAGCATTTT
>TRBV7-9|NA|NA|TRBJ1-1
CASSPAGSTEAFF
TGTGCCAGCAGCCCAGCAGGATCCACTGAAGCTTTCTTT
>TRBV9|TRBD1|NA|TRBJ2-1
CASSWGQGTHNEQFF
TGTGCCAGCAGCTGGGGACAGGGGACCCACAATGAGCAGTTCTTC
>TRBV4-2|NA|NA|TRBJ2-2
CASRRTTRGGTGELFF
TGTGCCAGCAGGCGGACTACTAGGGGGGGAACCGGGGAGCTGTTTTTT
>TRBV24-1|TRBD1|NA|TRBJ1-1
CATRQGDTEAFF
TGTGCCACAAGACAGGGAGACACTGAAGCTTTCTTT